This is a list of T cell receptor beta chains from one sample in a study of PD-L1 blockade in urothelial cancer. Sequencing used immunoSEQ multiplex PCR; TCRdb keeps in-frame clones, though not all of them. Counted here are about 87,000 clones, 84% occurring once; the ten biggest clones make up around 2%. Sequencing was performed on PBMCs, taken around atezolizumab (anti-PD-L1) treatment. These receptors originate from a man aged 55 to 70 with urothelial cancer. The CDR3 runs from the conserved cysteine through the conserved F or W. Each record gives: V gene, J gene, D gene, clone size, CDR3 protein, CDR3 DNA. The D gene is left open where the match is weak. Expanded clones get a size class; other rows say once, few or many, or leave the size out.

v_call: TRBV5-1; j_call: TRBJ2-3; d_call: .; clone_size: once; cdr3_aa: CASSYRQGSPDTQYF; cdr3_nt: TGCGCCAGCAGCTACAGGCAGGGTTCCCCAGATACGCAGTATTTT
v_call: TRBV5-1; j_call: TRBJ1-4; d_call: TRBD1; clone_size: .; cdr3_aa: CASSTGTAGGEKLFF; cdr3_nt: TGCGCCAGCAGCACCGGGACAGCGGGAGGGGAAAAACTGTTTTTT
v_call: TRBV5-1; j_call: TRBJ2-7; d_call: TRBD1; clone_size: .; cdr3_aa: CASHQTGGASYEQYF; cdr3_nt: TGCGCCAGCCACCAAACAGGGGGCGCCTCTTACGAGCAGTACTTC
v_call: TRBV7-2; j_call: TRBJ2-7; d_call: TRBD2; clone_size: few; cdr3_aa: CASSLAASGTYEQYF; cdr3_nt: TGTGCCAGCAGCTTAGCGGCTAGCGGGACCTACGAGCAGTACTTC
v_call: TRBV6-5; j_call: TRBJ2-2; d_call: TRBD1; clone_size: .; cdr3_aa: CASRYRGTGELFF; cdr3_nt: TGTGCCAGCAGATACAGGGGCACCGGGGAGCTGTTTTTT
v_call: TRBV30; j_call: TRBJ2-2; d_call: .; clone_size: .; cdr3_aa: CAWSGGGGANTGELFF; cdr3_nt: TGTGCCTGGAGTGGGGGCGGCGGTGCGAACACCGGGGAGCTGTTTTTT
v_call: TRBV18; j_call: TRBJ2-3; d_call: .; clone_size: .; cdr3_aa: CASSPGLADTQYF; cdr3_nt: TGTGCCAGCTCACCAGGGCTCGCAGATACGCAGTATTTT
v_call: TRBV11-1; j_call: TRBJ1-1; d_call: TRBD1; clone_size: .; cdr3_aa: CASSHRGEAFF; cdr3_nt: TGTGCCAGCAGTCACAGGGGGGAAGCTTTCTTT
v_call: TRBV7-6; j_call: TRBJ2-3; d_call: TRBD2; clone_size: .; cdr3_aa: CASSPTSGGANTQYF; cdr3_nt: TGTGCCAGCAGCCCGACTAGCGGGGGGGCCAATACGCAGTATTTT
v_call: TRBV19; j_call: TRBJ1-5; d_call: TRBD1; clone_size: .; cdr3_aa: CASRQDRSNQPQHF; cdr3_nt: TGTGCCAGTAGACAGGACAGGAGCAATCAGCCCCAGCATTTT
v_call: TRBV5-4; j_call: TRBJ2-1; d_call: TRBD2; clone_size: .; cdr3_aa: CASSPSGGYYNEQFF; cdr3_nt: TGTGCCAGCAGCCCTAGCGGGGGCTACTACAATGAGCAGTTCTTC
v_call: TRBV2; j_call: TRBJ2-2; d_call: .; clone_size: few; cdr3_aa: CASSNLDGGGSGELFF; cdr3_nt: TGTGCCAGCAGTAACCTGGACGGGGGAGGTTCCGGGGAGCTGTTTTTT
v_call: TRBV5-5; j_call: TRBJ2-7; d_call: TRBD2; clone_size: .; cdr3_aa: CASSYQGAGEQYF; cdr3_nt: TGTGCCAGCAGCTACCAAGGAGCGGGGGAGCAGTACTTC
v_call: TRBV7-6; j_call: TRBJ2-3; d_call: TRBD1; clone_size: .; cdr3_aa: CASSLRATSGGTQYF; cdr3_nt: TGTGCCAGCAGCTTACGGGCCACATCAGGGGGTACGCAGTATTTT
v_call: TRBV9; j_call: TRBJ1-2; d_call: .; clone_size: .; cdr3_aa: CASSPRVEPSYGYTF; cdr3_nt: TGTGCCAGCAGCCCACGGGTCGAACCTTCCTATGGCTACACCTTC
v_call: TRBV19; j_call: TRBJ1-5; d_call: .; clone_size: .; cdr3_aa: CASSIDTGNSNQPQHF; cdr3_nt: TGTGCCAGTAGTATAGATACAGGGAATAGCAATCAGCCCCAGCATTTT
v_call: TRBV5-1; j_call: TRBJ1-4; d_call: TRBD1; clone_size: .; cdr3_aa: CASSLIFGTGHEKLFF; cdr3_nt: TGCGCCAGCAGCTTGATTTTTGGGACAGGGCATGAAAAACTGTTTTTT
v_call: TRBV2; j_call: TRBJ1-5; d_call: TRBD1; clone_size: .; cdr3_aa: CASMTGTGGDQPQHF; cdr3_nt: TGTGCCAGTATGACCGGGACAGGGGGGGATCAGCCCCAGCATTTT
v_call: TRBV6-6; j_call: TRBJ1-1; d_call: TRBD1; clone_size: .; cdr3_aa: CASSPPPQGLNTEAFF; cdr3_nt: TGTGCCAGCAGCCCTCCTCCACAGGGGTTGAACACTGAAGCTTTCTTT
v_call: TRBV5-1; j_call: TRBJ2-5; d_call: TRBD2; clone_size: .; cdr3_aa: CASSLGTAGGSETQYF; cdr3_nt: TGCGCCAGCAGCTTGGGTACAGCGGGAGGAAGTGAGACCCAGTACTTC
v_call: TRBV5-1; j_call: TRBJ1-4; d_call: .; clone_size: .; cdr3_aa: CASSLDVGLNEKLFF; cdr3_nt: TGCGCCAGCAGCTTGGATGTGGGCCTTAATGAAAAACTGTTTTTT
v_call: TRBV5-1; j_call: TRBJ1-2; d_call: TRBD1; clone_size: .; cdr3_aa: CASSSDGDRRGYGYTF; cdr3_nt: TGCGCCAGCAGCTCTGATGGGGACAGGCGAGGCTATGGCTACACCTTC
v_call: TRBV6-5; j_call: TRBJ1-2; d_call: .; clone_size: .; cdr3_aa: CASSYSAGGNYGYTF; cdr3_nt: TGTGCCAGCAGTTACTCCGCGGGGGGGAACTATGGCTACACCTTC
v_call: TRBV4-1; j_call: TRBJ2-3; d_call: .; clone_size: .; cdr3_aa: CASSQGTASTDTQYF; cdr3_nt: TGCGCCAGCAGCCAAGGGACAGCTAGCACAGATACGCAGTATTTT
v_call: TRBV19; j_call: TRBJ1-6; d_call: TRBD1; clone_size: .; cdr3_aa: CASTIPGQGNSPLHF; cdr3_nt: TGTGCCAGTACCATCCCGGGACAGGGGAATTCACCCCTCCACTTT
v_call: TRBV27; j_call: TRBJ2-3; d_call: .; clone_size: .; cdr3_aa: CASSKAGTSKDTQYF; cdr3_nt: TGTGCCAGCAGTAAAGCCGGGACTTCGAAGGATACGCAGTATTTT
v_call: TRBV30; j_call: TRBJ1-1; d_call: .; clone_size: .; cdr3_aa: CAWNREGNTEAFF; cdr3_nt: TGTGCCTGGAACAGGGAAGGGAACACTGAAGCTTTCTTT
v_call: TRBV5-5; j_call: TRBJ2-7; d_call: .; clone_size: .; cdr3_aa: CASILTGGYEQYF; cdr3_nt: TGTGCCAGCATTCTGACCGGAGGCTACGAGCAGTACTTC
v_call: TRBV9; j_call: TRBJ1-2; d_call: .; clone_size: .; cdr3_aa: CASSVVGGNYGYTF; cdr3_nt: TGTGCCAGCAGCGTAGTGGGAGGCAACTATGGCTACACCTTC
v_call: TRBV7-2; j_call: TRBJ1-5; d_call: .; clone_size: few; cdr3_aa: CASSLGRSGQPQHF; cdr3_nt: TGTGCCAGCAGCTTGGGCAGGTCCGGTCAGCCCCAGCATTTT
v_call: TRBV27; j_call: TRBJ2-1; d_call: TRBD2; clone_size: .; cdr3_aa: CASRVGGGAYNEQFF; cdr3_nt: TGTGCCAGCAGGGTTGGCGGGGGGGCCTACAATGAGCAGTTCTTC
v_call: TRBV5-6; j_call: TRBJ2-3; d_call: TRBD2; clone_size: .; cdr3_aa: CASSFVGRAVDTQYF; cdr3_nt: TGTGCCAGCAGCTTTGTCGGGAGGGCCGTTGATACGCAGTATTTT
v_call: TRBV1; j_call: TRBJ2-1; d_call: .; clone_size: .; cdr3_aa: CTSSLTGGPLPSYNEQFF; cdr3_nt: TGCACCAGCAGCCTAACGGGGGGGCCCCTTCCTTCCTACAATGAGCAGTTCTTC
v_call: TRBV18; j_call: TRBJ2-7; d_call: TRBD1; clone_size: .; cdr3_aa: CASSPAGTGPYEQYF; cdr3_nt: TGTGCCAGCTCACCAGCCGGGACAGGCCCCTACGAGCAGTACTTC
v_call: TRBV28; j_call: TRBJ1-1; d_call: TRBD1; clone_size: once; cdr3_aa: CASRQGSNLFRAFF; cdr3_nt: TGTGCCAGCCGACAGGGTTCTAACCTATTCCGCGCTTTCTTT
v_call: TRBV5-6; j_call: TRBJ1-1; d_call: .; clone_size: .; cdr3_aa: CASSLYRGNQNTEAFF; cdr3_nt: TGTGCCAGCAGCTTGTATAGGGGTAATCAGAACACTGAAGCTTTCTTT
v_call: TRBV2; j_call: TRBJ2-4; d_call: TRBD2; clone_size: .; cdr3_aa: CASEPGGNKNIQYF; cdr3_nt: TGTGCCAGCGAACCGGGAGGCAACAAAAACATTCAGTACTTC
v_call: TRBV5-8; j_call: TRBJ2-5; d_call: .; clone_size: .; cdr3_aa: CASSLGAGASGQETQYF; cdr3_nt: TGTGCCAGCAGCTTGGGTGCAGGGGCTTCCGGGCAAGAGACCCAGTACTTC
v_call: TRBV30; j_call: TRBJ2-1; d_call: TRBD2; clone_size: .; cdr3_aa: CAWRRGLAGGGNEQFF; cdr3_nt: TGTGCCTGGAGGAGGGGACTAGCGGGGGGGGGCAATGAGCAGTTCTTC
v_call: TRBV15; j_call: TRBJ1-5; d_call: TRBD1; clone_size: once; cdr3_aa: CATSRDRAKTGANQPQHF; cdr3_nt: TGTGCCACCAGCAGAGATAGGGCTAAAACAGGGGCTAATCAGCCCCAGCATTTT
v_call: TRBV4-1; j_call: TRBJ1-1; d_call: TRBD1; clone_size: .; cdr3_aa: CASSQEGTGIAEAFF; cdr3_nt: TGCGCCAGCAGCCAAGAAGGGACAGGGATCGCTGAAGCTTTCTTT
v_call: TRBV28; j_call: TRBJ2-1; d_call: .; clone_size: .; cdr3_aa: CASSLNFGGQFF; cdr3_nt: TGTGCCAGCAGTTTGAATTTTGGAGGGCAGTTCTTC
v_call: TRBV27; j_call: TRBJ2-2; d_call: .; clone_size: .; cdr3_aa: CASLIPRGGTGELFF; cdr3_nt: TGTGCCAGCCTTATTCCGAGGGGGGGCACCGGGGAGCTGTTTTTT
v_call: TRBV5-5; j_call: TRBJ2-5; d_call: TRBD2; clone_size: .; cdr3_aa: CASSLTGTKETQYF; cdr3_nt: TGTGCCAGCAGCCTCACCGGGACTAAAGAGACCCAGTACTTC
v_call: TRBV4-3; j_call: TRBJ2-7; d_call: TRBD2; clone_size: .; cdr3_aa: CASSQVGTSGSEQYF; cdr3_nt: TGCGCCAGCAGCCAAGTTGGGACGAGCGGGAGTGAGCAGTACTTC
v_call: TRBV2; j_call: TRBJ1-5; d_call: TRBD1; clone_size: .; cdr3_aa: CASSAPGQGVGFNNQPQHF; cdr3_nt: TGTGCCAGCAGTGCGCCGGGACAGGGGGTAGGTTTTAACAATCAGCCCCAGCATTTT
v_call: TRBV7-9; j_call: TRBJ2-7; d_call: TRBD1; clone_size: once; cdr3_aa: CASSSSRQGAPYEQYF; cdr3_nt: TGTGCCAGCAGCTCCTCTAGACAGGGGGCTCCCTACGAGCAGTACTTC
v_call: TRBV25-1; j_call: TRBJ1-1; d_call: TRBD1; clone_size: .; cdr3_aa: CASSELQGEAFF; cdr3_nt: TGTGCCAGCAGTGAGTTACAGGGGGAAGCTTTCTTT
v_call: TRBV28; j_call: TRBJ1-1; d_call: TRBD1; clone_size: once; cdr3_aa: CASSFFRDSTEAFF; cdr3_nt: TGTGCCAGCAGTTTTTTCCGGGACAGTACTGAAGCTTTCTTT
v_call: TRBV27; j_call: TRBJ1-5; d_call: .; clone_size: .; cdr3_aa: CASSPNIIQGTSNQPQHF; cdr3_nt: TGTGCCAGCAGTCCGAATATAATCCAGGGAACTAGCAATCAGCCCCAGCATTTT
v_call: TRBV4-3; j_call: TRBJ2-7; d_call: TRBD1; clone_size: .; cdr3_aa: CASSQEYRSWDSTYEQYF; cdr3_nt: TGCGCCAGCAGCCAAGAGTACCGGAGCTGGGACAGTACCTACGAGCAGTACTTC
v_call: TRBV29-1; j_call: TRBJ1-2; d_call: TRBD1; clone_size: .; cdr3_aa: CSVDPTGGHYGYTF; cdr3_nt: TGCAGCGTTGACCCGACAGGGGGCCACTATGGCTACACCTTC
v_call: TRBV6-6; j_call: TRBJ2-3; d_call: TRBD1; clone_size: .; cdr3_aa: CASSLLGTGRADTQYF; cdr3_nt: TGTGCCAGCAGTTTACTCGGGACAGGGAGGGCAGATACGCAGTATTTT
v_call: TRBV7-2; j_call: TRBJ1-2; d_call: TRBD1; clone_size: few; cdr3_aa: CASSLTGANYGYTF; cdr3_nt: TGTGCCAGCAGCTTAACAGGGGCTAACTATGGCTACACCTTC
v_call: TRBV10-2; j_call: TRBJ2-7; d_call: .; clone_size: .; cdr3_aa: CASTGTGYEQYF; cdr3_nt: TGCGCCAGCACAGGCACAGGTTACGAGCAGTACTTC
v_call: TRBV30; j_call: TRBJ1-4; d_call: TRBD1; clone_size: once; cdr3_aa: CAWSVGTGREKLFF; cdr3_nt: TGTGCCTGGAGTGTCGGGACAGGGCGTGAAAAACTGTTTTTT
v_call: TRBV5-4; j_call: TRBJ2-2; d_call: TRBD2; clone_size: .; cdr3_aa: CASSSPSGATGELFF; cdr3_nt: TGTGCCAGCAGCTCCCCTAGCGGGGCGACCGGGGAGCTGTTTTTT